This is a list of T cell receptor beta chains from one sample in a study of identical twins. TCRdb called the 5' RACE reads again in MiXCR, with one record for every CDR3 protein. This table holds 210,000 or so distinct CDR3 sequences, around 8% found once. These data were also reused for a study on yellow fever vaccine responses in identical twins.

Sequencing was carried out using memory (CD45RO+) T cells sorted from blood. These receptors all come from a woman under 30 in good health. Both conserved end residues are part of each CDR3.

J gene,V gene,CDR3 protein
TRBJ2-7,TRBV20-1,CSATGLGPPQYF
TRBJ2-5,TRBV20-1,CSASFAGEGETQYF
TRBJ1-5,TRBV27,CASSLSLPFQPQHF
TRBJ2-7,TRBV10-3,CAISDPDRGLHEQYF
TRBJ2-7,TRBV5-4,CASSPTRTHLSEQYF
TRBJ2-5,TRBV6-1,CASRRNPSGRLYQETQYF
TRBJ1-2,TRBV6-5,CASSSFDRGDYGYTF
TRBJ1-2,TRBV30,CAWTLGQNYGYTF
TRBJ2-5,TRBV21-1,CASSNPPGAPRETQYF
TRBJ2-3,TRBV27,CASRSAGTVTQYF
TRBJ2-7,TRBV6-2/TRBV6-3,CASRDRVYEQYF
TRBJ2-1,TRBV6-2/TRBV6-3,CASRSQRDRFYNEQFF
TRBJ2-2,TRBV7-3,CASEPGGGPNTGELFF
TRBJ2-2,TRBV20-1,CSARLPNTGELFF
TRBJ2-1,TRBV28,CASSSAQGSLTYNEQFF
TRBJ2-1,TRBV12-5,CASGLTQGNEQFF
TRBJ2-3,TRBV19,CASSIEGGRTDTQYF
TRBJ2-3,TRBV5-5,CASSLASRLDNTDTQYF
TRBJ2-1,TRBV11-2,CASSSDRHNEQFF
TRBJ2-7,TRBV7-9,CASSLFRDRAGEQYF
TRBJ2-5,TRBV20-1,CSASRGRIGETQYF
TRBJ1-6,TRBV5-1,CASSLAGRTDSPLHF
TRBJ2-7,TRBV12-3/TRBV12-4,CASTEGGGATYEQYF
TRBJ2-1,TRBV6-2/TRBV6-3,CASASTNEQFF
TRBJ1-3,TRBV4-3,CASSHGTGAGNTIYF
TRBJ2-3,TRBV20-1,CSASNTQSTDTQYF
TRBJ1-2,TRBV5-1,CASSIQIDANYGYTF
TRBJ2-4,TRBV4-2,CASSPALSPSGRSITKNIQYF
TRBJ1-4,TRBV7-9,CASLTDRGTEKLFF
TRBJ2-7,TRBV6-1,CASSPSWARRSYEQYF
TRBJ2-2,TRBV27,CASSFTSETGELFF
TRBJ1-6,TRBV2,CASSDRWNSPLHF
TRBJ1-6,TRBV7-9,CASSRIPGQGNSPLHF
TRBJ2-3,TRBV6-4,CASSEGQSTDTQYF
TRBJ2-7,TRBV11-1,CASSLGSVGGPSFSYEQYF
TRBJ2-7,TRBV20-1,CSARPDRGKNEQYF
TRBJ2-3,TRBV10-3,CAISSGRDTDTQYF
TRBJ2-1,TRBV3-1,CASSQVSGRLYNKQFF
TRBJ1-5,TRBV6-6,CASSRDNQQPQHF
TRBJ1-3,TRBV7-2,CASSSVTSSGNTIYF
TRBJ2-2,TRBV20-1,CSAREEREAGELFF
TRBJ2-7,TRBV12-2,CASRIDYEQYF
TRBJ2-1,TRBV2,CASSDSFLTVSSYNEQFF
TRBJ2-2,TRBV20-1,CSARVTSGGPRTGELFF
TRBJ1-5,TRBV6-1,CASSKHQDGIQPQHF
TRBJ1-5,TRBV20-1,CSGLDSNQPQHF
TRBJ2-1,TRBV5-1,CASSLGSSGGYNEQFF